Below, 30 T cell receptor beta chains from the same sample are listed, as sequenced in a study of shared clonotypes between healthy human individuals. Repertoires were generated with immunoSEQ multiplex PCR, while TCRdb's copy carries only in-frame clones and drops some. Of hundreds of thousands of clones listed, 85% to 95% are singletons. Naivety among CD8 cells was defined by CD45RO negativity and positive CCR7 selection, thereby excluding terminally differentiated effector memory CD45RA+ cells. The sequencing input was naive CD8+ T cells sorted from blood. All receptors derive from a woman between 25 and 40 years old in good health.

The V call is TRBV7-9, the J call TRBJ2-7; TRBD1 matches 8 bases. CDR3 length: 14 residues. Germline V CDR1 and CDR2: SEHNR, FQNEAQ (reference sequence). Trimming at V came to 5 bases and at J to 3 bases, leaving 6 bases not matched to a gene. The CDR3 nucleotides are TGTGCCAGCAGCACCCCAGGGGGCAGCTACGAGCAGTACTTC. Protein: CASSTPGGSYEQYF.

The V gene is TRBV30, the J gene TRBJ1-1; 7 bases map to TRBD1. The CDR3 covers 13 residues. Germline trimming cut 5 bases from V and 4 bases from J; bases unmatched to any gene: 7. Germline CDR1 is GTSNPN and CDR2 is SVGIG (reference sequence). CDR3 protein: CAWATGWSTEAFF. The CDR3 nucleotides are TGTGCCTGGGCGACAGGGTGGAGCACTGAAGCTTTCTTT.

The rearrangement links TRBV10-2 to TRBJ2-7; D unresolved. Germline CDR1 WSHSY, CDR2 SAAADI. V was clipped by 8 bases and J by 3 bases, with 8 bases between them. The CDR3 runs 11 residues. Here the CDR3 reads CASGDSYEQYF. The CDR3 region has the DNA TGCGCCAGCGGGGATAGCTACGAGCAGTACTTC.

The CDR3 DNA reads TGTGCCAGCAGTCCCATTGCGGGGAGCGGCACCGGGGAGCTGTTTTTT. Its translation is CASSPIAGSGTGELFF. V gene TRBV7-9 combines with J gene TRBJ2-2, with D perhaps matching TRBD2 (6 bases). The CDR3 is 16 amino acids. The germline V and J ends were trimmed by 6 bases and 4 bases, with 18 bases remaining between them. The germline CDR1 and CDR2 sequences are SEHNR and FQNEAQ (reference sequence).

The rearrangement uses TRBV28 and TRBJ2-7; TRBD2 matches 7 bases. The CDR3 length is 14 residues. Germline V gene data show CDR1 as MDHEN and CDR2 as SYDVKM. The V segment lost 6 bases and the J segment 3 bases; nucleotides outside the gene matches: 8. DNA for the CDR3: TGTGCCAGCAGCCTCGGGCTAGCGGTCTACGAGCAGTACTTC. It translates to CASSLGLAVYEQYF.

The rearrangement joins TRBV15 to TRBJ2-5, with 8 bases aligning to TRBD2. The junction had 7 bases not matched to a gene; V was cut back by 0 bases and J by 1 base. This CDR3 is 17 amino acids long. From germline, CDR1 is LNHNV and CDR2 YYDKDF (reference sequence). For the CDR3, the DNA is TGTGCCACCAGCAGAGACCGCCCAGCGGGAGCCCAAGAGACCCAGTACTTC. Translated, it gives CATSRDRPAGAQETQYF.

The gene calls are TRBV11-2 and TRBJ2-7; 8 bases align to TRBD2. V was clipped by 5 bases and J by 3 bases; unmatched bases: 12. The germline CDR1 and CDR2 sequences are SGHAT and FQNNGV. CDR3 length: 16 residues. The CDR3 nucleotides are TGTGCCAGCAGCGCATCGGGGGGGCTAGCGAGCTACGAGCAGTACTTC. This gives the protein CASSASGGLASYEQYF.

V and J are TRBV27 and TRBJ2-7; a weak D match, TRBD2 (5 bases). CDR1 and CDR2 from the germline V gene are MNHEY and SMNVEV (reference sequence). The CDR3 runs to 14 residues. V was trimmed by 8 bases and J by 2 bases, leaving 16 bases between them. CDR3 bases: TGTGCCAGCGCGCCCGGAACGGGGACCTACGAGCAGTACTTC. It encodes CASAPGTGTYEQYF.

This clone came up once. The chain recombines TRBV7-9 with TRBJ2-5; D is perhaps TRBD1 (5 bases). Germline V gives CDR1 SEHNR, CDR2 FQNEAQ (reference sequence). Trimming cost V 1 base and J 5 bases, with 11 bases left between them. The CDR3 length is 14 residues. DNA for the CDR3: TGTGCCAGCAGCTTAGTAGCCCCAGGGGAGACCCAGTACTTC. Translating it yields CASSLVAPGETQYF.

The chain has TRBV27 and TRBJ2-7, with D possibly matching TRBD2 (6 bases). The CDR3 length is 15 residues. Trimming cost V 3 bases and J 2 bases, with 14 bases left between them. Germline lookup yields CDR1 MNHEY and CDR2 SMNVEV (reference sequence). CDR3 bases: TGTGCCAGCAGTTTCGGCGGGAAGTCCACCTACGAGCAGTACTTC. Its translation is CASSFGGKSTYEQYF.

The table lists this clone with a few counts. The V and J genes are TRBV11-2 and TRBJ1-1; D is uncertain. Germline values: CDR1 SGHAT, CDR2 FQNNGV. The CDR3 contains 14 residues. V dropped 5 bases and J dropped 6 bases, with 16 bases sitting between them. CDR3 nucleotides: TGTGCCAGCAGCCCGGATCTGGGGTGGCCTGAAGCTTTCTTT. Protein: CASSPDLGWPEAFF.

J is TRBJ2-2 and V is TRBV27; D gene ambiguous. The CDR3 sequence is 14 residues long. The germline gives CDR1 MNHEY, CDR2 SMNVEV (reference sequence). V was clipped by 3 bases and J by 4 bases, with 9 bases between them. The DNA of the CDR3 is TGTGCCAGCAGTTTTCACCGCTCCACCGGGGAGCTGTTTTTT. It codes for CASSFHRSTGELFF.

A note on this clone: A read error may account for a junction end that differs from germline. This rearrangement joins TRBV7-2 to TRBJ2-4; a weak D match, TRBD2 (6 bases). The CDR3 is 9 residues long. Germline V lookup: CDR1 SGHTA, CDR2 FQGNSA. DNA for the CDR3: TGTGCCGCCCCGACTAGGTGGCACTTC. This encodes CAAPTRWHF.

A few counts support this clone. This chain uses TRBV4-1 with TRBJ2-7; D gene ambiguous. CDR3 size: 12 residues. Trimming removed 0 bases at V and 6 bases at J, with 6 bases between. CDR1 and CDR2 (germline): MGHRA, YSYEKL. The CDR3 DNA reads as TGCGCCAGCAGCCAAGATGGATTCGAGCAGTACTTC. Encoded protein: CASSQDGFEQYF.

V usage is TRBV27 and J usage is TRBJ1-2, with D hard to call. V shed 0 bases and J shed 8 bases, with 10 bases lying between them. This CDR3 spans 13 amino acids. Germline lookup yields CDR1 MNHEY and CDR2 SMNVEV (reference sequence). DNA for the CDR3: TGTGCCAGCAGTTTATCGGGAGGTCAGGGCTACACCTTC. It encodes CASSLSGGQGYTF.

The gene calls are TRBV28 and TRBJ2-2, with TRBD2 matching 11 bases. Germline V CDR1 and CDR2: MDHEN, SYDVKM. The CDR3 has 15 residues. V lost 8 bases, J lost 2 bases, and 4 bases stayed unmatched. The CDR3 nucleotides are TGTGCCAGCGCGCTAGCGGGAGGTAACACCGGGGAGCTGTTTTTT. The encoded protein is CASALAGGNTGELFF.

The rearrangement joins TRBV27 to TRBJ2-7; weak D call: TRBD2 (7 bases). Trimming left V 8 bases short and J 5 bases short, with 10 bases between. Germline loops: CDR1 MNHEY, CDR2 SMNVEV (reference sequence). The CDR3 spans 11 residues. CDR3 region: CASRGAHEQYF. The DNA of the CDR3 is TGTGCCAGCCGGGGGGCCCACGAGCAGTACTTC.

The J gene is TRBJ2-7, the V gene TRBV5-1, with a weak D call TRBD2 (5 bases). The CDR3 contains 15 residues. The V end lost 0 bases, the J end lost 3 bases, and 13 bases lay between the germline ends. Per the germline V gene, CDR1 is SGHRS and CDR2 is YFSETQ. CDR3 in amino acids: CASSLDGPRGYEQYF. The CDR3 DNA sequence: TGCGCCAGCAGCTTGGACGGACCCCGGGGCTACGAGCAGTACTTC.

The gene calls are TRBV4-1 and TRBJ2-7; 10 nucleotides agree with TRBD2. The CDR3 covers 16 residues. Germline V gene data show CDR1 as MGHRA and CDR2 as YSYEKL. The V gene end was trimmed by 0 bases and the J gene end by 5 bases; junction bases not matched to a gene: 7. CDR3 DNA: TGCGCCAGCAGCCAAGAACGTAGGACTAGCGGACACGAGCAGTACTTC. It encodes CASSQERRTSGHEQYF.

As to this clone: This CDR3 is also generated by other DNA sequences in the sample. The chain links TRBV5-4 to TRBJ1-2; a possible D gene is TRBD1 (5 bases). The V gene lost 1 base and the J gene lost 3 bases, with 7 bases spanning the gap. CDR3 length: 13 amino acids. CDR1 is SGHNT, CDR2 YYREEE, per germline (reference sequence). The CDR3 DNA reads TGTGCCAGCAGCTTGACGGGGGACTATGGCTACACCTTC. As protein: CASSLTGDYGYTF.

The chain uses TRBV28 and TRBJ1-1; D is uncertain. The CDR3 is 16 residues long. The germline V gene encodes CDR1 MDHEN and CDR2 SYDVKM. V lost 6 bases and J lost 0, with 17 bases in between. CDR3 sequence reads: CASRGEGVQMNTEAFF. CDR3 nucleotides: TGTGCCAGCAGGGGCGAAGGAGTACAGATGAACACTGAAGCTTTCTTT.

A single count supports this clone. For the CDR3, the DNA is TGTGCCAGCAGCGGATTAGACAGGGCATGGGATACGCAGTATTTT. As protein: CASSGLDRAWDTQYF. The V call is TRBV9, the J call TRBJ2-3, with 7 bases that match TRBD1. The CDR3 covers 15 residues. The germline V gene has CDR1 SGDLS and CDR2 YYNGEE. The V and J ends lost 3 bases and 6 bases, in that order; junction bases with no gene match: 10.

This chain uses TRBV7-9 with TRBJ2-1; D unclear. Between the trimmed V and J ends, which lost 5 bases and 0 bases, there was a span of 5 bases. The CDR3 consists of 13 residues. CDR1 is SEHNR, CDR2 FQNEAQ, per germline (reference sequence). This CDR3 reads CASSPRSYNEQFF. DNA for the CDR3: TGTGCCAGCAGCCCCCGCTCCTACAATGAGCAGTTCTTC. Complete variable domain (other parts from reference TRBV7-9 and TRBJ2-1): DTGVSQNPRHKITKRGQNVTFRCDPISEHNRLYWYRQTLGQGPEFLTYFQNEAQLEKSRLLSDRFSAERPKGSFSTLEIQRTEQGDSAMYLCASSPRSYNEQFFGPGTRLTVL.

This chain joins TRBV28 and TRBJ2-5; no definite D call. This CDR3 comprises 13 residues. V was trimmed by 3 bases and J by 1 base, leaving 6 bases between them. CDR1 and CDR2 from the germline V gene are MDHEN and SYDVKM. CDR3 in amino acids: CASSFETQETQYF. CDR3 nucleotides: TGTGCCAGCAGTTTTGAGACCCAAGAGACCCAGTACTTC.

J is TRBJ2-7 and V is TRBV12-2; no DNA check was done on the table's D call, TRBD2. TRBV12-2 is termed a pseudogene. CDR3 length equals 17 residues. The CDR3 here is CASRLIGGECFHYEQYF. CDR3 nucleotides: TGTGCAAGTCGCTTAATAGGGGGGGAATGTTTCCACTACGAGCAGTACTTC.

The chain employs TRBV2 and TRBJ2-3; D call uncertain. Deletions cut 11 bases from V and 0 bases from J, with 12 bases between. The CDR3 has 13 residues. Germline CDR1 is SNHLY and CDR2 is FYNNEI. The CDR3 nucleotides read TGTGCCGGTCACGGAGCTAGCACAGATACGCAGTATTTT. Its protein product is CAGHGASTDTQYF.

This clone was detected once. This chain links TRBV28 with TRBJ2-1; D not certain. CDR3 length equals 12 residues. Per germline, CDR1 MDHEN and CDR2 SYDVKM. V was shortened by 5 bases and J by 8 bases, with 10 bases between the two germline ends. In nucleotides, the CDR3 is TGTGCCAGCAGTAACCCAAGCGATGAGCAGTTCTTC. It codes for CASSNPSDEQFF.

The chain combines TRBV28 with TRBJ1-1; maybe TRBD1 (5 bases). Trimming cost V 5 bases and J 7 bases, with 14 bases left between them. Germline V gene lookup returns CDR1 MDHEN and CDR2 SYDVKM. The CDR3 contains 13 residues. The CDR3 loop reads CASSTPGRVEAFF. DNA for the CDR3: TGTGCCAGCAGTACCCCGGGACGGGTTGAAGCTTTCTTT.

The genes are TRBV27 and TRBJ1-5; a weak D match, TRBD1 (6 bases). In germline, CDR1 is MNHEY, CDR2 SMNVEV (reference sequence). The CDR3 loop spans 14 amino acids. Between the trimmed V and J ends, which lost 8 bases and 3 bases, there was a span of 14 bases. The CDR3 nucleotides read TGTGCCAGCCGCCCCGGGGGCCTCAATCAGCCCCAGCATTTT. Translating gives CASRPGGLNQPQHF.

The chain employs TRBV30 and TRBJ1-1, with 8 positions matching TRBD1. Germline CDR1 and CDR2: GTSNPN and SVGIG (reference sequence). Trimming removed 1 base from V and 4 bases from J; junction bases left unmatched: 2. The CDR3 spans 13 residues. CDR3 loop: CAWSATGGTEAFF. Here the CDR3 DNA reads TGTGCCTGGAGTGCCACAGGGGGCACTGAAGCTTTCTTT.